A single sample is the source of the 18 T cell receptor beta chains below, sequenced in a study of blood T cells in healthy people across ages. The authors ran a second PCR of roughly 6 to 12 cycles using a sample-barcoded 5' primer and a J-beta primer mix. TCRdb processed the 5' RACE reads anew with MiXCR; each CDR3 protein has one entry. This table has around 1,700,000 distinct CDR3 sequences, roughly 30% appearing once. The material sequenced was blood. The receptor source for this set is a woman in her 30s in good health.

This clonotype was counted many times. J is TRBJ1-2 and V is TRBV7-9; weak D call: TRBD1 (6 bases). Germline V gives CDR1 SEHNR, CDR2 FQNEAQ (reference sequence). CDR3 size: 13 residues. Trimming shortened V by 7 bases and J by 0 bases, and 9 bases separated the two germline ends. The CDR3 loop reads CASKGVANYGYTF. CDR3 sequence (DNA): TGTGCCAGCAAGGGGGTAGCTAACTATGGCTACACCTTC.

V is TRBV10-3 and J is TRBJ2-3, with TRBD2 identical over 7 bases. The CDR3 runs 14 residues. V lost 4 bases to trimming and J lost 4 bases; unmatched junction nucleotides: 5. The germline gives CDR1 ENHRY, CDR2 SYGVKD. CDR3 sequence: CAISAGAGADTQYF. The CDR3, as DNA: TGTGCCATCAGTGCCGGGGCGGGGGCAGATACGCAGTATTTT.

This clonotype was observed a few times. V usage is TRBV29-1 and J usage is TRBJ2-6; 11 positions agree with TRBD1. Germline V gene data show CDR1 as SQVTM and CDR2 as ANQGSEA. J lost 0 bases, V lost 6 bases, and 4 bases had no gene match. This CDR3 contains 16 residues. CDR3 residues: CSVSGTGGSGANVLTF. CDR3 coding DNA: TGCAGCGTATCCGGGACAGGGGGCTCTGGGGCCAACGTCCTGACTTTC.

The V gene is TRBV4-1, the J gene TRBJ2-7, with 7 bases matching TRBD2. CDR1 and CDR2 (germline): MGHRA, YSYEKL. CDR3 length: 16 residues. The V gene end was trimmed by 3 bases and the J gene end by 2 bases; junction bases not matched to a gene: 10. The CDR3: CASSQASSGSTYEQYF. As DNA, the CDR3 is TGCGCCAGCAGCCAGGCCTCTAGCGGCAGCACCTACGAGCAGTACTTC.

CDR3 region: CASSPGQGWSPLHF. The CDR3 DNA reads as TGTGCCAGCAGCCCCGGACAGGGATGGTCACCCCTCCACTTT. The chain carries TRBV11-2 and TRBJ1-6; TRBD1 matches 8 bases. This CDR3 region has 14 residues. Unmatched junction bases numbered 7, after V lost 5 bases and J lost 10 bases. CDR1 SGHAT and CDR2 FQNNGV come from the germline V gene.

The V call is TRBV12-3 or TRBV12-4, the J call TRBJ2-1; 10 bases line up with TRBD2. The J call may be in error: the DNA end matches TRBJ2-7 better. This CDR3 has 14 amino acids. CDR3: CASSSSGRGDEQYF. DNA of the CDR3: TGTGCCAGCAGTTCTAGCGGGAGAGGGGATGAGCAGTACTTC.

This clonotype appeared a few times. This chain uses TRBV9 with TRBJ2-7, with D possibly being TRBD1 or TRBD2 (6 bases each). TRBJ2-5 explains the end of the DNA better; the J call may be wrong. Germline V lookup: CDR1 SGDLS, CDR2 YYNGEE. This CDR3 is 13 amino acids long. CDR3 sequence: CASNGGGLETQYF. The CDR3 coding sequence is TGTGCCAGCAACGGAGGGGGTCTGGAGACCCAGTACTTC.

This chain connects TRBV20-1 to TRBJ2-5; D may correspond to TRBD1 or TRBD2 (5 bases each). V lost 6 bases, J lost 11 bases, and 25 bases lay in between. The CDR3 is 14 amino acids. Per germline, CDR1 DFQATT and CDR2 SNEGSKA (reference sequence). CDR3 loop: CSALRGSSRDEQYF. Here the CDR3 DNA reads TGCAGTGCACTTCGGGGCTCCTCTAGGGATGAGCAGTACTTC.

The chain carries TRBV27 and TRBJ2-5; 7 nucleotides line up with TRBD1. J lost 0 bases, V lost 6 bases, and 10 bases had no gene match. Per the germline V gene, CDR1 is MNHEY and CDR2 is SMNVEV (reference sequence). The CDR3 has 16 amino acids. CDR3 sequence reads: CASRMGQSINQETQYF. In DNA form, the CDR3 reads TGTGCCAGCAGAATGGGACAGAGCATAAACCAAGAGACCCAGTACTTC.

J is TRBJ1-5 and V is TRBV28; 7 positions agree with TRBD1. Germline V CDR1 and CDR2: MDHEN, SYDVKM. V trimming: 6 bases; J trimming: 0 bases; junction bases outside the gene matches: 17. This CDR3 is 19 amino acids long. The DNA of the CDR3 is TGTGCCAGCAGCCTCACACAGGGGCGAGGCCTTTATAGCAATCAGCCCCAGCATTTT. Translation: CASSLTQGRGLYSNQPQHF.

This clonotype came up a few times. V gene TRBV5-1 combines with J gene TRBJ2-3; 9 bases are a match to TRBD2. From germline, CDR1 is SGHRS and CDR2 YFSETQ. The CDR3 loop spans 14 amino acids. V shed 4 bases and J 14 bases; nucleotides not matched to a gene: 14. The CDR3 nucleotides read TGCGCCAGCAGCCAAAATAGCGGGGGCCAGGCTAGGTATTTT. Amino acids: CASSQNSGGQARYF.

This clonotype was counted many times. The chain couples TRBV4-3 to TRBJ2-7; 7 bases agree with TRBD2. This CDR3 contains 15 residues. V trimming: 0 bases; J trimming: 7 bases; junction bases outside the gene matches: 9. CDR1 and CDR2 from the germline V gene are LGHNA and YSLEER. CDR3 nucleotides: TGCGCCAGCAGCCAAGAACGGGGAGGGGCTGAAGAGCAGTACTTC. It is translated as CASSQERGGAEEQYF.

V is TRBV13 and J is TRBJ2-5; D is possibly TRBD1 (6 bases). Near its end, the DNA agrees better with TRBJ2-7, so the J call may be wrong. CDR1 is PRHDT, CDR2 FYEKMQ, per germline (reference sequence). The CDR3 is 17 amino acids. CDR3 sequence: CASSSLYSGAGDHEQYF. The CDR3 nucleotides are TGTGCCAGCAGCTCATTATATTCCGGGGCAGGGGACCACGAGCAGTACTTC.

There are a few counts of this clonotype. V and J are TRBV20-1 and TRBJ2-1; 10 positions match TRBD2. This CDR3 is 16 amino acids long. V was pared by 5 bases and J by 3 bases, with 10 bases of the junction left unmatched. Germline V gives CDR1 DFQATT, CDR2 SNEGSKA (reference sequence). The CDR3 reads CSAESAGTSVYNEQFF. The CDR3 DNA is TGCAGTGCTGAATCCGCCGGGACTAGCGTCTACAATGAGCAGTTCTTC.

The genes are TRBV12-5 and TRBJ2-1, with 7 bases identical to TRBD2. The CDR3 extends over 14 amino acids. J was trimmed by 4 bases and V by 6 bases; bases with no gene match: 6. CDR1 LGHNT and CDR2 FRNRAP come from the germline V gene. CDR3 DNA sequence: TGTGCTAGTGGCCGGGCCGGGAGGTACAATGAGCAGTTCTTC. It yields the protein CASGRAGRYNEQFF. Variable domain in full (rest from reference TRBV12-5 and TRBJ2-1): DARVTQTPRHKVTEMGQEVTMRCQPILGHNTVFWYRQTMMQGLELLAYFRNRAPLDDSGMPKDRFSAEMPDATLATLKIQPSEPRDSAVYFCASGRAGRYNEQFFGPGTRLTVL.

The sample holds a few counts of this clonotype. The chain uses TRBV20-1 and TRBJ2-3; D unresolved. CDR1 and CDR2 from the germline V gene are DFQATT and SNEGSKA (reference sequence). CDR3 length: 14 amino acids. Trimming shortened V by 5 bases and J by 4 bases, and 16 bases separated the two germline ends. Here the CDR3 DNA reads TGCAGTGCTGGGGAAAGCAGGATCCCAGATACGCAGTATTTT. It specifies CSAGESRIPDTQYF.

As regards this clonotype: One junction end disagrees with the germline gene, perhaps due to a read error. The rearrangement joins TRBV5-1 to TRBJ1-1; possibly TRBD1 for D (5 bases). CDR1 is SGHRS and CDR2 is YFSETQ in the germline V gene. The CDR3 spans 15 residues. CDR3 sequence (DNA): TGCGCCAGCAGCATTATGCCAGGGATCAACACTGAAGCTTCCTTT. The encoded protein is CASSIMPGINTEASF.

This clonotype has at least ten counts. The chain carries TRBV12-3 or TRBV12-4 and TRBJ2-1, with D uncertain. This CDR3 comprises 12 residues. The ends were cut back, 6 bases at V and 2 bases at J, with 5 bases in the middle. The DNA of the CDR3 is TGTGCCAGCAGCGAGACCTACAATGAGCAGTTCTTC. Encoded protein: CASSETYNEQFF.